The 28 T cell receptor beta chains presented below share a single source sample, sequenced in a study of T cell repertoires in cytomegalovirus infection (dated by TCRdb to 2018 to 2020). The reads were generated on an Illumina HiSeq 1500. In TCRdb, the public reads were trimmed at Q25 with fastp and aligned with MiXCR, with productive beta chains retained. One record per CDR3 amino acid sequence lists the most common genes and DNA. Recorded for this sample are around 900,000 distinct CDR3 sequences; roughly 30% of them occurred a single time. The ten largest clonotypes hold around an eighth of the sample. This specimen's treatment or condition label, per the study, means: in vitro stimulation with specific CMV peptide epitopes to enrich CMV-specific T cells. These TCRs are of unknown antigen specificity. The sequencing used cultured CD8+ T cells from PBMCs, collected from culture after CMV antigen stimulation. The receptors originated from a human donor in good health (CMV status not recorded). Some clones in this sample may be carry-over from other donors' samples.

The chain employs TRBV12-3 or TRBV12-4 and TRBJ2-1; 8 bases fit TRBD2. There are 13 residues in the CDR3. V shed 4 bases, J shed 9 bases, and the junction held 5 bases outside the gene matches. CDR3 DNA: TGTGCCAGCAGTTACCGGGGGGGCTCTGAGCAGTTCTTC. Amino acids: CASSYRGGSEQFF.

J is TRBJ2-7 and V is TRBV28; D may correspond to TRBD1 or TRBD2 (5 bases each). V lost 6 bases and J lost 3, with 15 bases in between. The CDR3 spans 14 residues. CDR1 is MDHEN and CDR2 is SYDVKM in the germline V gene. CDR3 protein: CASSRWDRDYEQYV. The CDR3, as DNA: TGTGCCAGCAGCAGATGGGACCGCGACTACGAGCAGTACGTC.

V and J are TRBV20-1 and TRBJ2-5; the D gene is possibly TRBD2 (5 bases). This CDR3 comprises 17 residues. Germline V gives CDR1 DFQATT, CDR2 SNEGSKA (reference sequence). V lost 2 bases to trimming and J lost 7 bases, with 26 bases between them. CDR3 DNA sequence: TGCAGTGCTAGACCCGTCGAAACTAGGGAGCCGTGGGGGACCCAGTACTTC. Translating it yields CSARPVETREPWGTQYF.

This clonotype has more than one count but fewer than ten. The chain links TRBV7-9 to TRBJ1-1; D remains unclear. CDR1 and CDR2 from the germline V gene are SEHNR and FQNEAQ (reference sequence). The CDR3 loop spans 14 amino acids. Trimming took 5 bases from V and 7 from J, leaving 17 bases between them. The DNA of the CDR3 is TGTGCCAGCAGCCCCTCCCGGCGGGGTAATGAAGCTTTCTTT. Protein: CASSPSRRGNEAFF.

The sample holds many counts of this clonotype. V is TRBV7-2 and J is TRBJ1-3; a possible D gene is TRBD1 (6 bases). V dropped 1 base and J dropped 15 bases, with 16 bases sitting between them. CDR3 size: 13 residues. Germline V gives CDR1 SGHTA, CDR2 FQGNSA. The CDR3 sequence: CASSLEAGTWRYF. The CDR3, as DNA: TGTGCCAGCAGCTTAGAGGCCGGGACATGGAGATATTTT.

The chain combines TRBV6-4 with TRBJ2-1; D perhaps matches TRBD1 (6 bases). Germline V lookup: CDR1 MRHNA, CDR2 SNTAGT. CDR3 length: 15 residues. Trimming cost V 8 bases and J 2 bases, with 16 bases left between them. CDR3 residues: CASSPRDNAYNEQFF. In DNA form, the CDR3 reads TGTGCCAGCTCCCCTCGGGACAACGCCTACAATGAGCAGTTCTTC.

This rearrangement joins TRBV6-5 to TRBJ1-4; D unresolved. Between the trimmed V and J ends, which lost 4 bases and 8 bases, there was a span of 17 bases. This CDR3 comprises 15 residues. Per germline, CDR1 MNHEY and CDR2 SVGAGI. The CDR3 loop reads CASSFNSLREEKLFF. The CDR3 DNA sequence: TGTGCCAGCAGTTTTAACAGCCTCCGGGAAGAAAAACTGTTTTTT.

In its sample, this clonotype was seen a few times. The chain carries TRBV20-1 and TRBJ1-2; TRBD1 might be the D (5 bases). The CDR3 totals 17 residues. V was pared by 0 bases and J by 7 bases, with 24 bases between. Germline assignment: CDR1 DFQATT and CDR2 SNEGSKA (reference sequence). The CDR3 nucleotides read TGCAGTGCTAGAGATCAGTGGCCTCGGGACGGTGGGGTTGGCTACACCTTC. It yields the protein CSARDQWPRDGGVGYTF.

For this clonotype: A read error may be the cause here, since a much bigger clone is one base away. The rearrangement joins TRBV7-8 to TRBJ1-2, with 8 bases lining up with TRBD1. Germline loops: CDR1 SGHVS, CDR2 FQNEAQ. V gave up 5 bases and J gave up 6 bases; unmatched junction bases: 26. This CDR3 region has 20 residues. CDR3 bases: TGTGCCAGCAGCCACAGCAGGGGCGAAACAGGGGGTCCACAAAGCCATGGCTACACCTTC. Protein: CASSHSRGETGGPQSHGYTF.

This clonotype was counted a few times. The chain is built from TRBV11-2 and TRBJ2-3, with a weak D call TRBD1 (5 bases). Germline V lookup: CDR1 SGHAT, CDR2 FQNNGV. Trimming left V 3 bases short and J 4 bases short, with 11 bases between. The CDR3 has 14 residues. CDR3 coding DNA: TGTGCCAGCAGCTTGATAGGGGCCGCAGATACGCAGTATTTT. Amino acids: CASSLIGAADTQYF.

Points on this clonotype: Since a much larger clone is just one base distant, this may be a read error. The V gene is TRBV7-2, the J gene TRBJ2-5; D is uncertain. The CDR3 is 15 residues long. Germline loops: CDR1 SGHTA, CDR2 FQGNSA. The V gene lost 4 bases and the J gene lost 2 bases, with 14 bases spanning the gap. DNA of the CDR3: TGTGCCAGCAGCTCGTCTCTAACGAAACAAGAGACCCAGTACTTC. This encodes CASSSSLTKQETQYF.

At least ten counts were recorded for this clonotype. The chain couples TRBV7-6 to TRBJ2-7; 7 bases are shared with TRBD1. The CDR3 loop spans 16 amino acids. V trimming: 5 bases; J trimming: 5 bases; junction bases outside the gene matches: 15. Germline CDR1 and CDR2: SGHVS and FNYEAQ. The CDR3 nucleotides read TGTGCCAGCAGCCCCACTCGGACAGGAGTGGACCACGAGCAGTACTTC. Its translation: CASSPTRTGVDHEQYF.

The sample holds many counts of this clonotype. This chain uses TRBV7-6 with TRBJ1-2; 7 bases line up with TRBD1. The V segment lost 5 bases and the J segment 4 bases; nucleotides outside the gene matches: 10. Germline V gene sequence: CDR1 SGHVS, CDR2 FNYEAQ. This CDR3 is built from 15 residues. CDR3 sequence reads: CASSLYAQGSYGYTF. CDR3 DNA: TGTGCCAGCAGCCTGTACGCACAGGGGAGCTATGGCTACACCTTC.

This clonotype was detected a few times. The V and J genes are TRBV19 and TRBJ2-4; tentative D call: TRBD2 (6 bases). The germline gives CDR1 LNHDA, CDR2 SQIVND (reference sequence). The CDR3 runs to 17 residues. V shed 1 base and J shed 4 bases, with 17 bases lying between them. CDR3 in amino acids: CASSIAGFGGPKNIQYF. The CDR3 DNA reads TGTGCCAGTAGTATAGCGGGGTTCGGAGGGCCAAAAAACATTCAGTACTTC. Using reference TRBV19 and TRBJ2-4 for the parts outside the CDR3, the full variable domain is DGGITQSPKYLFRKEGQNVTLSCEQNLNHDAMYWYRQDPGQGLRLIYYSQIVNDFQKGDIAEGYSVSREKKESFPLTVTSAQKNPTAFYLCASSIAGFGGPKNIQYFGAGTRLSVL.

CDR3 sequence (DNA): TGTGCCAGCAACGGTGGGACGGACATTCAGTACTTC. As protein: CASNGGTDIQYF. The V call is TRBV12-3 or TRBV12-4, the J call TRBJ2-4; tentatively, D is TRBD1 or TRBD2 (5 bases each). V lost 7 bases and J 8 bases, leaving 12 bases between the germline ends. There are 12 residues in the CDR3.

This clonotype occurred many times. The J gene is TRBJ2-3, the V gene TRBV7-2; TRBD2 aligns across 9 bases. Germline loops: CDR1 SGHTA, CDR2 FQGNSA. The CDR3 totals 19 residues. V dropped 1 base and J dropped 2; count of bases not matched to a gene: 13. The CDR3 loop is CASSLGWRGGSMITDTQYF. The CDR3 DNA is TGTGCCAGCAGCTTAGGATGGCGGGGGGGCTCAATGATCACAGATACGCAGTATTTT.

The CDR3 region is CSARGGGMSDTQYF. The CDR3 DNA is TGCAGTGCTAGAGGCGGGGGAATGTCAGATACGCAGTATTTT. The rearrangement joins TRBV20-1 to TRBJ2-3, with 7 bases fitting TRBD2. The germline V gene has CDR1 DFQATT and CDR2 SNEGSKA (reference sequence). Trimming took 1 base from V and 4 from J; bases not matched to a gene: 5. CDR3 length equals 14 residues.

There are a few counts of this clonotype. The rearrangement links TRBV13 to TRBJ2-3; 11 positions agree with TRBD2. V shed 5 bases, J shed 3 bases, and the junction held 7 bases outside the gene matches. CDR1 PRHDT and CDR2 FYEKMQ come from the germline V gene (reference sequence). The CDR3 loop spans 16 amino acids. CDR3 loop: CASSGPLAGDTDTQYF. For the CDR3, the DNA is TGTGCCAGCAGCGGTCCACTAGCGGGGGATACAGATACGCAGTATTTT.

This clonotype was found a few times. The CDR3: CASRRPPGADPEENGYTF. The CDR3 DNA is TGTGCCAGCAGGCGCCCCCCGGGGGCGGACCCCGAGGAAAATGGCTACACCTTC. The rearrangement joins TRBV7-9 to TRBJ1-2; weak D call: TRBD1 (6 bases). CDR1 and CDR2 from the germline V gene are SEHNR and FQNEAQ (reference sequence). CDR3 length equals 18 residues. Trimming removed 6 bases at V and 6 bases at J, with 29 bases between.

The gene calls are TRBV5-1 and TRBJ2-3, with TRBD1 matching 8 bases. CDR1 is SGHRS and CDR2 is YFSETQ in the germline V gene. The CDR3 loop spans 15 amino acids. V shed 3 bases and J 5 bases; nucleotides not matched to a gene: 8. Here the CDR3 DNA reads TGCGCCAGCAGCTACCGGGACAGGAGAGGAGATACGCAGTATTTT. Its translation: CASSYRDRRGDTQYF.

This chain uses TRBV10-3 with TRBJ2-2, with D tentatively TRBD1 (5 bases). This CDR3 is 13 amino acids long. Trimming took off 7 bases at V and 4 bases at J, with 10 bases between the two ends. CDR1 is ENHRY and CDR2 is SYGVKD in the germline V gene. CDR3 protein: CAITGQPTGELFF. Written as DNA, the CDR3 is TGTGCCATCACCGGACAACCCACCGGGGAGCTGTTTTTT.

This clonotype came up a few times. The chain has TRBV7-6 and TRBJ1-2; possibly TRBD1 for D (6 bases). This CDR3 spans 14 amino acids. CDR1 is SGHVS and CDR2 is FNYEAQ in the germline V gene. The V end was cut by 5 bases, the J end by 2 bases, with 12 bases between. The CDR3 DNA sequence: TGTGCCAGCAGCACTGGACAGCCAAACTATGGCTACACCTTC. Encoded protein: CASSTGQPNYGYTF.

The table lists this clonotype with a few counts. The J gene is TRBJ2-1, the V gene TRBV7-8, with 10 bases lining up with TRBD1. The CDR3 loop spans 17 amino acids. The germline CDR1 and CDR2 sequences are SGHVS and FQNEAQ. With 2 bases clipped from V and 7 bases from J, the junction kept 11 bases outside the gene matches. CDR3 in amino acids: CASSLPYRDRGGNEQFF. Here the CDR3 DNA reads TGTGCCAGCAGCTTACCTTACCGGGACAGGGGTGGGAATGAGCAGTTCTTC.

This clonotype was counted once. J is TRBJ1-5 and V is TRBV29-1; 10 bases line up with TRBD1. Germline lookup yields CDR1 SQVTM and CDR2 ANQGSEA. Germline trimming cut 6 bases from V and 4 bases from J; bases unmatched to any gene: 6. The CDR3 has 14 residues. The CDR3 protein is CSVGGQGINQPQHF. CDR3 coding DNA: TGCAGCGTCGGGGGACAGGGGATAAATCAGCCCCAGCATTTT.

The chain uses TRBV19 and TRBJ1-2; D is unresolved. The CDR3 length is 13 residues. V dropped 5 bases and J dropped 9 bases, with 16 bases sitting between them. In germline, CDR1 is LNHDA, CDR2 SQIVND (reference sequence). For the CDR3, the DNA is TGTGCCAGTAGTGAGGCAGCCCCTTATAGCTACACCTTC. Protein: CASSEAAPYSYTF.

This clonotype was observed at least ten times. The chain joins TRBV7-9 to TRBJ1-4, with 9 bases matching TRBD1. The junction had 6 bases not matched to a gene; V was cut back by 5 bases and J by 8 bases. The germline V gene has CDR1 SEHNR and CDR2 FQNEAQ (reference sequence). This CDR3 contains 14 residues. The CDR3, as DNA: TGTGCCAGCAGCAACCGGGACAGGGCAGAAAAACTGTTTTTT. As protein: CASSNRDRAEKLFF.

V usage is TRBV15 and J usage is TRBJ2-5; tentative D call: TRBD2 (5 bases). Per the germline V gene, CDR1 is LNHNV and CDR2 is YYDKDF (reference sequence). This CDR3 region has 15 residues. Trimming took 4 bases from V and 7 from J, leaving 19 bases between them. The DNA for the CDR3 is TGTGCCACCAGCACCTCCCCGGGAACCGGCGTGACCCAGTACTTC. This translates into CATSTSPGTGVTQYF.

This rearrangement joins TRBV27 to TRBJ2-1; the match to TRBD1 covers 9 bases. The CDR3 totals 17 residues. Germline CDR1 reads MNHEY; CDR2 reads SMNVEV (reference sequence). J gave up 1 base and V 6 bases, and 10 bases lay outside the gene matches. The CDR3 DNA follows: TGTGCCAGCAGCTTTCTGCCCGGGACAGGGTCCTACAATGAGCAGTTCTTC. Its translation: CASSFLPGTGSYNEQFF.